This note documents a single T cell receptor beta chain sequence. This clonotype has a handful of counts. It lacks a known antigen. No quality values exist for individual bases; no much larger clone is one base distant. The sample is drawn from a study of spatial heterogeneity in lung cancer (dated by TCRdb to between 2018 and 2020). Describing the broader study: Beta-chain transcripts were consistently detected in greater numbers than alpha-chain transcripts, which likely reflects a higher abundance of beta-chain transcripts. In the raw uncorrected reads, each unique combination of TCR and UMI appeared more than ten times on average. Nonsynonymous mutation counts, determined by whole-exome sequencing of tumor tissue, were related to features of the TCR repertoire. At surgery, both alpha and beta chains were TCR-sequenced in 200 to 250 tumor regions, approximately 64 matched nontumor lung samples and some 58 PBMC samples. The study quantitatively compared TCR alpha and beta repertoires across multiple tumor regions, matched nontumor lung and blood in non-small cell lung cancer. Points the paper makes about the study in general: Additional single-cell paired TCR alpha and beta sequencing was considered necessary to confirm, at a functional level, the hypothesis that regional TCRs recognize regional mutations. Ubiquitous expanded tumor TCRs showed up in blood more often at tumor resection than at routine follow-up.

The library was made by 5' RACE. TCRdb names NextSeq 500 as the instrument used. To allow correction of PCR and sequencing errors, the TCR library protocol tagged every TCR cDNA molecule with a unique molecular identifier. On the authors' methods: TCR identification, UMI-based error correction and CDR3 extraction were performed with Decombinator tools. TCRs above a frequency of 2 per 1,000, corresponding to the top 1% of the tumor frequency distribution, were defined as expanded. Renyi diversity was calculated using the R vegan package after each repertoire was subsampled 100 times to 5,000 TCRs. CDR3 similarity networks were constructed using string-kernel similarity of amino acid triplets, with links drawn between CDR3s whose pairwise similarity was above 0.82. The public reads were quality trimmed at Q25 with fastp and then assembled into clones with MiXCR by TCRdb, keeping productive beta chains. Duplicate CDR3 protein sequences are folded into a single record with the most common DNA and genes. The V and J calls shown here were made by TCRdb, not taken from the authors' results. Counted in this sample were around 87,000 distinct CDR3 sequences; 10% to 15% of them appeared once. Jointly, the top ten make up over 40% of the sample.

Taken with the paper, the label for time point translates to: sample taken at primary tumor resection. TCR sequencing used whole RNA extracted from tumor and nontumor lung tissue, or from cryopreserved PBMC samples, without cell sorting. Samples were obtained from approximately 70 patients with early-stage, untreated non-small cell lung cancer from the lung TRACERx cohort. Only patients with enough RNA available from two or more tumor regions were chosen for TCR sequencing. CDR1 and CDR2 are read off the germline V gene as SNHLY and FYNNEI. CDR3 length: 14 amino acids, cysteine to phenylalanine. Just the 42-base CDR3 DNA is kept, in frame starting at base 1. V was cut back by 8 bases and J by 2 bases, leaving a gap of 16 bases between them.

The V and J genes are TRBV2 and TRBJ2-7; the best D guess is TRBD1, with 6 bases matching. The input for sequencing was PBMCs, taken at surgery. The receptor's source is a male donor with early-stage non-small cell lung cancer. The CDR3 amino acid sequence is: CASSQRQVTYEQYF. Here is the DNA: TGTGCCAGCTCTCAAAGACAGGTTACCTACGAGCAGTACTTC.